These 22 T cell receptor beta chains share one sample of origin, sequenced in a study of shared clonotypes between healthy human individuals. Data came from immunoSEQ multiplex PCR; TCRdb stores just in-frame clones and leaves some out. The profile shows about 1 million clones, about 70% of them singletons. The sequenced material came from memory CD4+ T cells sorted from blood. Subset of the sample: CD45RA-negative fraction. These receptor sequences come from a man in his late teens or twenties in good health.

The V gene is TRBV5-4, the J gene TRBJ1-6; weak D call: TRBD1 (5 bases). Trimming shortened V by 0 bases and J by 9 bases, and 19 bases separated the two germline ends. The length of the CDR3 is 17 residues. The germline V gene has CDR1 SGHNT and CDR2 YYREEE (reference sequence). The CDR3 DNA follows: TGTGCCAGCAGCTTGGCCGGGGCTGTACTTTGGGGTTCACCCCTCCACTTT. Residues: CASSLAGAVLWGSPLHF. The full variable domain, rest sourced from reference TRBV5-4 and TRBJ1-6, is ETGVTQSPTHLIKTRGQQVTLRCSSQSGHNTVSWYQQALGQGPQFIFQYYREEENGRGNFPPRFSGLQFPNYSSELNVNALELDDSALYLCASSLAGAVLWGSPLHFGNGTRLTVT.

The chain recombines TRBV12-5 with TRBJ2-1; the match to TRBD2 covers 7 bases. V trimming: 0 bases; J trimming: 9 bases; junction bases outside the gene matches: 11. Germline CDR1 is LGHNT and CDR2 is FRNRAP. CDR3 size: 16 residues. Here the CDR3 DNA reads TGTGCTAGTGGTTTGGTACGGGGGGAGTTGCAGGGTGAGCAGTTCTTC. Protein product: CASGLVRGELQGEQFF.

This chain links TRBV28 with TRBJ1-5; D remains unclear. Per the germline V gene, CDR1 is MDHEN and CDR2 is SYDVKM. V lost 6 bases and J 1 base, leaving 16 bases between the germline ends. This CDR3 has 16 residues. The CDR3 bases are TGTGCCAGCAGACAATTATCAGGTGCGAGCAATCAGCCCCAGCATTTT. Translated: CASRQLSGASNQPQHF.

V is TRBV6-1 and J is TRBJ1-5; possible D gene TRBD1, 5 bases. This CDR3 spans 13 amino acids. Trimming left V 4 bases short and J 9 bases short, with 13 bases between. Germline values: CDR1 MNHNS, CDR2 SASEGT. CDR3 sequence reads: CASSAGTSLPQHF. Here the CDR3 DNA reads TGTGCCAGCAGTGCTGGGACGTCTCTGCCCCAGCATTTT.

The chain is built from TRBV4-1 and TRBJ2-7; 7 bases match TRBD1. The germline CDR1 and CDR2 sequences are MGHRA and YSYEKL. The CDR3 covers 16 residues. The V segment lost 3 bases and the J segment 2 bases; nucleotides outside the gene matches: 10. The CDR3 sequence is CASSQGDLGTAYEQYF. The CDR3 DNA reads TGCGCCAGCAGCCAGGGAGATCTCGGGACAGCCTACGAGCAGTACTTC.

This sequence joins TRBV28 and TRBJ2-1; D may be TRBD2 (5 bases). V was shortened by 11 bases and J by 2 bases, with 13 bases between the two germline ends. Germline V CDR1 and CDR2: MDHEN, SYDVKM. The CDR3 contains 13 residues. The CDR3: CAGGGATYNEQFF. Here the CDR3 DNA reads TGTGCCGGTGGAGGTGCAACCTACAATGAGCAGTTCTTC.

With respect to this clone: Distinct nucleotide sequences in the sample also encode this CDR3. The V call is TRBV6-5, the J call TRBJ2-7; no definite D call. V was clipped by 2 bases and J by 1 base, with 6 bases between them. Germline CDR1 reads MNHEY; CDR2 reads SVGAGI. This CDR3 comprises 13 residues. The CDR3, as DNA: TGTGCCAGCAGTTACCTCAGATCCTACGAGCAGTACTTC. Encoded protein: CASSYLRSYEQYF.

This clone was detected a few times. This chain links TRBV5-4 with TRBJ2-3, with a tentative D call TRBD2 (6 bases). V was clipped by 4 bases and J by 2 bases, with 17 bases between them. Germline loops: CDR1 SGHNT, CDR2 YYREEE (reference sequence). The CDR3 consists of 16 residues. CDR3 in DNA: TGTGCCAGCAGCCTTTCTCTAGCGAGATACACAGATACGCAGTATTTT. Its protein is CASSLSLARYTDTQYF.

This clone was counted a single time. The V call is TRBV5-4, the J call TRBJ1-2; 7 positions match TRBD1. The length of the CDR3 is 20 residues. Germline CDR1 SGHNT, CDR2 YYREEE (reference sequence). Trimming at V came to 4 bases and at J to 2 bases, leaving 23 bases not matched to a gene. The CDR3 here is CASSVVGRGGHGGANYGYTF. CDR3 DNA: TGTGCCAGCAGCGTGGTTGGCAGAGGGGGCCACGGCGGAGCAAACTATGGCTACACCTTC.

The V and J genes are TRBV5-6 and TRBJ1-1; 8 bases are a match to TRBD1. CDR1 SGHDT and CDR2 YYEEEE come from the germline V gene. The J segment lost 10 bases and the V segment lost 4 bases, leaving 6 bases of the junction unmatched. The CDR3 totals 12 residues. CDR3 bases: TGTGCCAGCAGCCTGACAGGGGATGGAGCTTTCTTT. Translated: CASSLTGDGAFF.

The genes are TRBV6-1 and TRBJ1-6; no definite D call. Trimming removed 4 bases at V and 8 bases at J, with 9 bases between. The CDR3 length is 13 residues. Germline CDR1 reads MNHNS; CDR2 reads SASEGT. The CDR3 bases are TGTGCCAGCAGTGGACTGTCCTATTCACCCCTCCACTTT. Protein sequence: CASSGLSYSPLHF.

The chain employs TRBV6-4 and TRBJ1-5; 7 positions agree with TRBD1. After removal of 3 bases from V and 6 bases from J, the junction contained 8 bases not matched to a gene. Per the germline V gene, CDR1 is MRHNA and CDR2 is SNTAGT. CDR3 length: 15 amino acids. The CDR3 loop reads CASSETGFGGQPQHF. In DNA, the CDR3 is TGTGCCAGCAGTGAGACAGGGTTTGGTGGTCAGCCCCAGCATTTT.

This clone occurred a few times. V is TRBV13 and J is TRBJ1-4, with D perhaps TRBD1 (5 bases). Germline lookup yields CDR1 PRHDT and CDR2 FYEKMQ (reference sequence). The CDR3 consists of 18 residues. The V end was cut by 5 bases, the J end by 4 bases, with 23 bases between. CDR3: CASSRRFSTVALNEKLFF. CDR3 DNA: TGTGCCAGCAGCCGGAGGTTTTCGACAGTGGCCCTTAATGAAAAACTGTTTTTT.

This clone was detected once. The CDR3 DNA follows: TGTGCCATCAGTGATATGGGGGTACAATTAGATGAGCAGTTCTTC. Its translation: CAISDMGVQLDEQFF. This chain connects TRBV10-3 to TRBJ2-1, with D perhaps matching TRBD1 or TRBD2 (5 bases each). In germline, CDR1 is ENHRY, CDR2 SYGVKD. This CDR3 contains 15 residues. V was trimmed by 3 bases and J by 8 bases, leaving 17 bases between them.

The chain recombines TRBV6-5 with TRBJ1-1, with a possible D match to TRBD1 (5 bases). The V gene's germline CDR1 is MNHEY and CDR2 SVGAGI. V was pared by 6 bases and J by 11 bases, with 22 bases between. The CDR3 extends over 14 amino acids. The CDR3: CASRDGTAAGGAFF. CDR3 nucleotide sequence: TGTGCCAGCAGGGACGGGACTGCGGCCGGGGGGGCTTTCTTT.

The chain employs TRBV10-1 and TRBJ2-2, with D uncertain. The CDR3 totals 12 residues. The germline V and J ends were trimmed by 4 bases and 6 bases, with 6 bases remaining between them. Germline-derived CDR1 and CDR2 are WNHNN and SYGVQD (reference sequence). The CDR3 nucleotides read TGCGCCAGCAGTGTGGGCGCCGGGGAGCTGTTTTTT. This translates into CASSVGAGELFF.

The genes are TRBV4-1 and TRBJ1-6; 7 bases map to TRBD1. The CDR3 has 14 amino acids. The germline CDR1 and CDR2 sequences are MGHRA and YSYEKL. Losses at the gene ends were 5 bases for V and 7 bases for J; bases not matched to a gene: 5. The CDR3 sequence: CASSATGINSPLHF. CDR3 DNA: TGCGCCAGCAGCGCGACAGGGATCAATTCACCCCTCCACTTT.

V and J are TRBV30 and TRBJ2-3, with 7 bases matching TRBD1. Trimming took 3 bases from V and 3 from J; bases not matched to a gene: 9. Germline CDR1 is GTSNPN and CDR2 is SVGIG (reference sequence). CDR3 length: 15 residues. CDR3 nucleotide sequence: TGTGCCTGGAGGTTGGCAGGGGGTTGGACAGATACGCAGTATTTT. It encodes CAWRLAGGWTDTQYF.

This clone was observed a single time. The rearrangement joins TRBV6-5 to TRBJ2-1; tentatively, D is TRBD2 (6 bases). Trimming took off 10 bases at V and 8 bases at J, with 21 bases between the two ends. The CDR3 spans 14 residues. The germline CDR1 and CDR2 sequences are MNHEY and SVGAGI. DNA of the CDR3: TGTGCCACCTCCGACGGGGGTAGGGGCGATGAGCAGTTCTTC. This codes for CATSDGGRGDEQFF.

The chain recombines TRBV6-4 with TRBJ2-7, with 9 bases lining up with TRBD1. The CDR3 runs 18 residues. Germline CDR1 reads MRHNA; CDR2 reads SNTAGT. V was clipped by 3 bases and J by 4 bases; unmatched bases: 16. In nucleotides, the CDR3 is TGTGCCAGCAGTGATACCCGGTTTCTAGGGACAGGGTTGTACGAGCAGTACTTC. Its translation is CASSDTRFLGTGLYEQYF.

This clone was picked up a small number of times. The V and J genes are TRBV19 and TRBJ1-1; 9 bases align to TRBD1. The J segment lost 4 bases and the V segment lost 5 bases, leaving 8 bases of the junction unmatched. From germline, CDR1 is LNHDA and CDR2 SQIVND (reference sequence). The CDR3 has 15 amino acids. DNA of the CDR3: TGTGCCAGTAGTCCGCCACAGGGGGCGAGCACTGAAGCTTTCTTT. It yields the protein CASSPPQGASTEAFF.

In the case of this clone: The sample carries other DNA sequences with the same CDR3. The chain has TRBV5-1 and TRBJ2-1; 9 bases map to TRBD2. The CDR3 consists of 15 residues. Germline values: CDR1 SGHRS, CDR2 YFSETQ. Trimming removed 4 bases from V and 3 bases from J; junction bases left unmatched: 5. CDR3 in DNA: TGCGCCAGCAGCCTAACGACTAGCGGCTACAATGAGCAGTTCTTC. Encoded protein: CASSLTTSGYNEQFF.